This entry features one TCR beta chain sequence. Antigen: not known. This specimen belongs to a study of cytomegalovirus exposure and HLA in healthy donors. Regarding the study as a whole: In a later analysis, most CMV-associated TCR beta chains appeared HLA-restricted. For presence/absence analyses, sequencing depth was assumed to be roughly uniform across donors. Association of a missense DCLRE1C variant with TCR beta V- and J-gene trimming was reported in a later analysis.

Germline assignment: CDR1 MDHEN and CDR2 SYDVKM. The CDR3 length is 16 residues. The V and J ends lost 6 bases and 4 bases, in that order; junction bases with no gene match: 9. With 60 Vbeta and 13 Jbeta primers, the PCR was carried out. The data were produced by immunoSEQ multiplex PCR, yet TCRdb's version contains in-frame clones alone and is incomplete. The table lists more than 140,000 clones, almost 85% of them singletons. The rearrangement uses TRBV28 and TRBJ2-3, with 11 bases lining up with TRBD1. Material: PBMCs. This receptor was identified in a woman in her 40s in good health and CMV-seronegative. CDR3 bases: TGTGCCAGCAGCCGAAGCCCGGGACAGGGGGCAGATACGCAGTATTTT. Protein product: CASSRSPGQGADTQYF.